The following is a TCR beta chain sequence with its context. The antigen is not known. There are 12 residues in the CDR3. Germline assignment: CDR1 WSHSY and CDR2 SAAADI. V lost 9 bases, J lost 2 bases, and 11 bases lay in between. The source of the sample is a study of T cells after yellow fever vaccination. The study's findings and limits: Once the booster was given, most primary-vaccination clones reappeared, at about 95% for CD4 and 88% for CD8. FACS-sorted repertoires could harbor abundant contaminating bulk-population clonotypes.

The study made its TCR cDNA through 5'RACE template switching. That step introduced a universal primer site along with UMIs. TCRdb fed the 5' RACE reads into MiXCR, producing one record per CDR3 protein. The sample includes 500,000 to 650,000 distinct CDR3 sequences, about 15% of them seen just once. Sequenced here: PBMCs, sampled more than 4 days after the first yellow fever vaccination. This chain connects TRBV10-2 to TRBJ2-7, with D maybe TRBD1 (5 bases). The origin of this receptor is a young man who received the YFV17D yellow fever vaccine. Here the CDR3 DNA reads TGCGCCAGTGGGCAGGGTACCTACGAGCAGTACTTC. Protein sequence: CASGQGTYEQYF.